This TCR beta chain was captured in a study of blood T cell repertoires in COVID-19. The table came from immunoSEQ multiplex PCR; TCRdb's copy has only in-frame clones and leaves some out. The table has approximately 200,000 clones, over 75% seen once; the top ten hold roughly 5%. This sequence was found in a human donor in a cohort sampled during active COVID-19. The sample consisted of peripheral blood.

CDR3 amino acids: CASSYVGYYGYTF. In DNA form, the CDR3 reads TGTGCCAGCAGTTACGTGGGCTACTATGGCTACACCTTC. This rearrangement joins TRBV6-5 to TRBJ1-2; D call uncertain. The CDR3 is 13 residues long. The germline V gene has CDR1 MNHEY and CDR2 SVGAGI. Trimming took off 2 bases at V and 3 bases at J, with 7 bases between the two ends.